This T cell receptor beta chain originates from a study of T cell repertoires in cytomegalovirus infection. Via MiXCR, TCRdb re-called the reads, giving one row per CDR3 protein. The sample has hundreds of thousands of distinct CDR3 sequences, approximately 31% seen once. Between the trimmed V and J ends, which lost 4 bases and 2 bases, there was a span of 11 bases. The germline CDR1 and CDR2 sequences are ENHRY and SYGVKD. The length of the CDR3 is 14 residues. A word on this clonotype: Its antigen is unidentified.

Sequencing used cultured CD8+ T cells from PBMCs, obtained from culture after CMV antigen stimulation. The receptor was derived from a human donor in good health (CMV status not recorded). Some clones in this sample may be carry-over from other donors' samples. The chain is built from TRBV10-3 and TRBJ2-5, with a weak D call TRBD2 (5 bases). The CDR3 protein is CAISVPGGQETQYF. The CDR3, as DNA: TGTGCCATCAGTGTGCCAGGAGGACAAGAGACCCAGTACTTC.